This T cell receptor beta chain came from a study of shared clonotypes between healthy human individuals. The germline V gene encodes CDR1 MDHEN and CDR2 SYDVKM. J was trimmed by 0 bases and V by 6 bases; bases with no gene match: 5. The CDR3 is 15 amino acids. Assay used: immunoSEQ multiplex PCR; TCRdb lists only in-frame clones, some missing. The sample records about 1.1 million clones, roughly 80% being singletons. V is TRBV28 and J is TRBJ1-1, with 9 positions matching TRBD1. Material: memory CD4+ T cells from PBMCs. Subset reported: CD45RA-negative fraction. This TCR was recovered from a man between 18 and 29 years old in good health. Some clones in this sample may be carry-over from other donors' samples. The CDR3 loop is CASSGQGTLNTEAFF. CDR3 in DNA: TGTGCCAGCAGCGGACAGGGGACCCTGAACACTGAAGCTTTCTTT.